The rows below give T cell receptor beta chains drawn from one sample of a study of T cell responses to AZD1222 COVID-19 vaccine. Produced via immunoSEQ multiplex PCR; TCRdb's table is partial and in-frame only. The table includes fewer than 200,000 clones, 90% detected once. Sequenced here: peripheral blood, sampled on day 0 of AZD1222 vaccination. Receptor source: an adult in good health. The CDR3 runs from the conserved cysteine through the conserved F or W. A D gene is named only where the DNA matches it firmly. Size is omitted from some rows. Given values are once, few, many or a class for expanded clones.

>.|TRBJ2-7|.|TRBV15
TGTGCCACCAGCAGAGATAGGCACTCCGAGCAGTACTTC
CATSRDRHSEQYF
>.|TRBJ1-4|TRBD1|TRBV10-3
TGTGCCATCAGATCCGGGACAGGGGATGAAAAACTGTTTTTT
CAIRSGTGDEKLFF
>.|TRBJ1-5|.|TRBV6-1
TGTGCCAGCAGTGGGGCCCTAGGCCGGGACAAGGCGGTATGGCATTTT
CASSGALGRDKAVWHF
>once|TRBJ2-3|.|TRBV7-3
TGTGCCAGCAGCTCAGGTTGGGGGGACGGGGCGGATACGCAGTATTTT
CASSSGWGDGADTQYF
>.|TRBJ2-7|TRBD2|TRBV9
TGTGCCAGCAGCGTAGGGAGGAGCGGGAGTAATGGCGAGCAGTACTTC
CASSVGRSGSNGEQYF
>.|TRBJ2-5|TRBD2|TRBV5-1
TGCGCCAGCAGCCAGTCGACTAGCGGCGGGAAGACCCAGTACTTC
CASSQSTSGGKTQYF
>.|TRBJ1-2|.|TRBV3-1/TRBV3-2
TGTGCCAGCAGCCGGACAACAGGGAGCCCTAACTATGGCTACACCTTC
CASSRTTGSPNYGYTF
>.|TRBJ1-2|.|TRBV30
TGTGCCTGGAGAAGGGACACGGTCTCTTTTGGGGGCTACACCTTC
CAWRRDTVSFGGYTF
>.|TRBJ2-7|.|TRBV6-4
TGTGCCAGCAGTGAGGGCGTCCTGCTCAAAACTGGCTACGAGCAGTACTTC
CASSEGVLLKTGYEQYF
>.|TRBJ2-3|TRBD2|TRBV7-2
TGTGCCAGCAGCCGGACTAGCGGGGGGGCCAAACGGCTCGATACGCAGTATTTT
CASSRTSGGAKRLDTQYF
>.|TRBJ1-3|TRBD1|TRBV5-1
TGCGCCAGCAGCTCCCGACAGGGTTCGTCTGGAAACACCATATATTTT
CASSSRQGSSGNTIYF
>.|TRBJ2-1|TRBD2|TRBV28
TGTGCCAGCAGTTCCCCGGGACTAGCGGGAGGGAATGAGCAGTTCTTC
CASSSPGLAGGNEQFF
>few|TRBJ1-1|.|TRBV28
TGTGCCAGCGTGGCCGCGTTCGGAGGGGGGCAGAACACTGAAGCTTTCTTT
CASVAAFGGGQNTEAFF
>.|TRBJ1-2|.|TRBV3-1/TRBV3-2
TGTGCCAGCAGCCAAGAGGTCGGGGGGGGCTACACCTTC
CASSQEVGGGYTF
>.|TRBJ2-1|.|TRBV23-1
TGCGCCAGCAGTCAATCGGGGACCAAGGGAGACAATGAGCAGTTCTTC
CASSQSGTKGDNEQFF
>.|TRBJ1-4|TRBD1|TRBV28
TGTGCCAGCAGTTTGGACAGGGGGAGGGGTGAAAAACTGTTTTTT
CASSLDRGRGEKLFF
>.|TRBJ2-7|TRBD2|TRBV4-3
TGCGCCAGCAGGCAAGAAGTAGCGGGCCCCTACGAGCAGTACTTC
CASRQEVAGPYEQYF
>.|TRBJ2-2|TRBD1|TRBV9
TGTGCCAGCAGCGTAGGATTGGTGGGACAGGGGTTAAACGGGGAGCTGTTTTTT
CASSVGLVGQGLNGELFF
>.|TRBJ2-4|TRBD1|TRBV6-2/TRBV6-3
TGTGCCAGCAGTCGCCGGGACAGGGTAGCCAAAAACATTCAGTACTTC
CASSRRDRVAKNIQYF
>.|TRBJ1-4|.|TRBV18
TGTGCCAGCTCACCACCGGCAGGGCGTGAAAAACTGTTTTTT
CASSPPAGREKLFF
>once|TRBJ2-1|TRBD2|TRBV19
TGTGCCAGTCAGATACTGGCGGGAGGTAGGAATGAGCAGTTCTTC
CASQILAGGRNEQFF
>.|TRBJ2-5|TRBD2|TRBV2
TGTGCCTCCAGCAGCGTAGCGGGGCGCGAGACCCAGTACTTC
CASSSVAGRETQYF
>.|TRBJ1-5|.|TRBV2
TGTGCCAGCAGTGAAGACTGGGGGAGTCAGCCCCAGCATTTT
CASSEDWGSQPQHF
>.|TRBJ2-3|TRBD2|TRBV28
TGTGCCAGCAGTTTAGCGGGGGGAACAGATACGCAGTATTTT
CASSLAGGTDTQYF
>once|TRBJ2-7|.|TRBV6-5
TGTGCCAGCAGTTACTCTTACAAATCCTACGAGCAGTACTTC
CASSYSYKSYEQYF
>.|TRBJ1-2|.|TRBV13
TGTGCCAGCAGCTTAGGGACGGACCAGTATGGCTACACCTTC
CASSLGTDQYGYTF
>.|TRBJ2-7|TRBD2|TRBV4-1
TGCGCCAGCAGCCCGACCGGGACTACCTCCTACGAGCAGTACTTC
CASSPTGTTSYEQYF
>.|TRBJ2-7|.|TRBV28
TGTGCCAGCAGCCTCTTCGGAGAGGGCTACGAGCAGTACTTC
CASSLFGEGYEQYF
>.|TRBJ2-3|.|TRBV5-1
TGCGCCAGCAGCTTGGAGTTTCTAGGGGTGGCGGGCACAGATACGCAGTATTTT
CASSLEFLGVAGTDTQYF
>.|TRBJ2-2|.|TRBV5-1
TGCGCCAGCAGCTCCCAGGGGAGGGAGCTGTTTTTT
CASSSQGRELFF
>few|TRBJ2-1|.|TRBV7-2
TGTGCCAGCAGCTTAGAGGGGCAGCCTCACAATGAGCAGTTCTTC
CASSLEGQPHNEQFF
>.|TRBJ2-7|TRBD2|TRBV18
TGTGCCAGCTCACAAACCTTTATAGCGGGAGTCGCATACGAGCAGTACTTC
CASSQTFIAGVAYEQYF
>.|TRBJ2-1|.|TRBV15
TGTGCCACCAGCAGAGGGAGACAGGGGACTACAGACAATGAGCAGTTCTTC
CATSRGRQGTTDNEQFF